Listed here are 30 T cell receptor beta chains from one sample, sequenced in a study of identical twins. In TCRdb, the 5' RACE reads were re-called with MiXCR into one record per CDR3 protein. The data show about 810,000 distinct CDR3 sequences, more than 9% seen once. Another study also made use of these data, one on yellow fever vaccine responses in identical twins.

The sequenced sample was PBMCs. The origin of the receptors is a woman aged 18 to 35 in good health.

This clonotype was observed at least ten times. The gene calls are TRBV10-2 and TRBJ2-3; no clear D. V shed 0 bases and J shed 0 bases, with 7 bases lying between them. Germline V lookup: CDR1 WSHSY, CDR2 SAAADI. The CDR3 totals 15 residues. CDR3 nucleotides: TGCGCCAGCAGTGAGTCGAGCATAAGCACAGATACGCAGTATTTT. Encoded protein: CASSESSISTDTQYF.

This clonotype has more than one count but fewer than ten. The chain couples TRBV5-1 to TRBJ2-3; TRBD1 matches 7 bases. The germline V gene has CDR1 SGHRS and CDR2 YFSETQ. Trimming removed 4 bases from V and 3 bases from J; junction bases left unmatched: 5. There are 14 residues in the CDR3. CDR3 coding DNA: TGCGCCAGCAGCCTGCCGGGACAGACAGATACGCAGTATTTT. Amino acid sequence: CASSLPGQTDTQYF.

The chain combines TRBV6-1 with TRBJ1-1, with a possible D match to TRBD1 (6 bases). This CDR3 is built from 15 residues. Trimming shortened V by 2 bases and J by 4 bases, and 14 bases separated the two germline ends. Germline V gives CDR1 MNHNS, CDR2 SASEGT. The CDR3 loop reads CASSEWQGRGTEAFF. Written as DNA, the CDR3 is TGTGCCAGCAGTGAATGGCAGGGGCGCGGCACTGAAGCTTTCTTT.

This clonotype was seen a handful of times. The chain is built from TRBV5-1 and TRBJ2-3; D unresolved. Per germline, CDR1 SGHRS and CDR2 YFSETQ. The CDR3 extends over 17 amino acids. The V end was cut by 4 bases, the J end by 0 bases, with 18 bases between. In DNA form, the CDR3 reads TGCGCCAGCAGCACGGTCGGATCTAGTTCTAGCACAGATACGCAGTATTTT. Encoded protein: CASSTVGSSSSTDTQYF.

This clonotype was seen a handful of times. The J gene is TRBJ2-1, the V gene TRBV2, with 9 bases lining up with TRBD2. The CDR3 loop spans 15 amino acids. Germline trimming cut 4 bases from V and 8 bases from J; bases unmatched to any gene: 9. Germline V gene data show CDR1 as SNHLY and CDR2 as FYNNEI. The DNA of the CDR3 is TGTGCCAGCAGTGCTCGCGGGGGGGCTTCTGATGAGCAGTTCTTC. Translated, it gives CASSARGGASDEQFF.

The V and J genes are TRBV29-1 and TRBJ1-2, with D unclear. Germline V CDR1 and CDR2: SQVTM, ANQGSEA. The CDR3 consists of 12 residues. Trimming pared 2 bases from V and 2 bases from J, leaving 6 bases between. The CDR3 reads CSVENSNYGYTF. The CDR3 bases are TGCAGCGTTGAAAACAGCAACTATGGCTACACCTTC.

The table lists this clonotype with a few counts. The chain links TRBV28 to TRBJ1-4; unclear D gene. The CDR3 runs 14 residues. Germline-derived CDR1 and CDR2 are MDHEN and SYDVKM. Deletions cut 8 bases from V and 4 bases from J, with 14 bases between. CDR3 sequence: CASLGAQSNEKLFF. CDR3 nucleotide sequence: TGTGCCAGCCTAGGCGCCCAAAGTAATGAAAAACTGTTTTTT.

The CDR3 loop reads CSVMVRGLARAKNIQYF. Written as DNA, the CDR3 is TGCAGCGTTATGGTCCGAGGACTAGCCAGAGCCAAAAACATTCAGTACTTC. J is TRBJ2-4 and V is TRBV29-1; 8 bases match TRBD2. The V gene's germline CDR1 is SQVTM and CDR2 ANQGSEA. With 5 bases clipped from V and 0 bases from J, the junction kept 12 bases outside the gene matches. The CDR3 has 17 amino acids.

Comments on this clonotype: Sequence at one end of the junction differs from germline and may be a read error. V and J are TRBV12-3 or TRBV12-4 and TRBJ2-6; TRBD1 might be the D (5 bases). The CDR3 is 18 residues long. CDR3: CTSSFSRVATSGANVLTF. CDR3 in DNA: TGTACCAGCAGTTTCTCCAGGGTGGCAACATCTGGGGCCAACGTCCTGACTTTC.

J is TRBJ2-3 and V is TRBV5-5, with D unclear. CDR1 and CDR2 from the germline V gene are SGHKS and YYEKEE (reference sequence). V was pared by 5 bases and J by 4 bases, with 20 bases between. The CDR3 spans 16 residues. CDR3 DNA: TGTGCCAGCAGACCAGCCGGACCAGGCTCCCCAGATACGCAGTATTTT. Translation gives CASRPAGPGSPDTQYF.

The rearrangement joins TRBV12-3 or TRBV12-4 to TRBJ1-6; D unresolved. This CDR3 has 14 residues. Trimming took 3 bases from V and 6 from J, leaving 9 bases between them. CDR3 loop: CASSFEGSNSPLHF. CDR3 in DNA: TGTGCCAGCAGTTTCGAGGGCTCTAATTCACCCCTCCACTTT.

The J gene is TRBJ2-1, the V gene TRBV5-6; 8 positions match TRBD1. This CDR3 comprises 15 residues. The V and J ends lost 2 bases and 3 bases, in that order; junction bases with no gene match: 4. CDR1 and CDR2 (germline): SGHDT, YYEEEE. In nucleotides, the CDR3 is TGTGCCAGCAGCTTCGGACAGGGCTTCTACAATGAGCAGTTCTTC. Protein product: CASSFGQGFYNEQFF.

This clonotype has ten or more counts. J is TRBJ1-1 and V is TRBV5-1, with 7 positions matching TRBD1. The germline gives CDR1 SGHRS, CDR2 YFSETQ. Trimming at V came to 4 bases and at J to 6 bases, leaving 9 bases not matched to a gene. CDR3 size: 14 residues. CDR3 nucleotides: TGCGCCAGCAGCCCGTCGACAGGGTCGGCTGAAGCTTTCTTT. It codes for CASSPSTGSAEAFF.

V gene TRBV9 combines with J gene TRBJ2-3; 7 nucleotides align to TRBD1. With V trimmed by 4 bases and J by 2 bases, 7 bases remained unmatched. The CDR3 length is 15 residues. Per the germline V gene, CDR1 is SGDLS and CDR2 is YYNGEE. Written as DNA, the CDR3 is TGTGCCAGCAGCCAAAAGACAGGGACCACAGATACGCAGTATTTT. Residues: CASSQKTGTTDTQYF.

This clonotype was observed at least ten times. The chain has TRBV20-1 and TRBJ2-3, with 15 bases lining up with TRBD2. The CDR3 is 16 residues long. V was pared by 1 base and J by 1 base, with 0 bases of the junction left unmatched. Germline V gene data show CDR1 as DFQATT and CDR2 as SNEGSKA (reference sequence). Here the CDR3 DNA reads TGCAGTGCTAGAGGGACTAGCGGGGGGGGCACAGATACGCAGTATTTT. Its protein product is CSARGTSGGGTDTQYF.

This chain uses TRBV4-1 with TRBJ2-1, with TRBD2 matching over 11 bases. Germline assignment: CDR1 MGHRA and CDR2 YSYEKL. The ends lost 3 bases at V and 3 bases at J; junction bases unmatched: 10. CDR3 length equals 18 residues. The CDR3 DNA reads as TGCGCCAGCAGCCACCCCGGGACTAGCGGAGGGGTCTACAATGAGCAGTTCTTC. Translation: CASSHPGTSGGVYNEQFF.

This clonotype was seen only a few times. CDR3 sequence reads: CASESGGAKTGELFF. The CDR3 bases are TGTGCCAGCGAGAGCGGGGGGGCCAAAACCGGGGAGCTGTTTTTT. The genes are TRBV7-8 and TRBJ2-2; 10 bases agree with TRBD2. The germline V gene has CDR1 SGHVS and CDR2 FQNEAQ. V shed 8 bases, J shed 5 bases, and the junction held 8 bases outside the gene matches. The CDR3 extends over 15 amino acids.

The chain links TRBV7-2 to TRBJ1-1; D is unresolved. Germline assignment: CDR1 SGHTA and CDR2 FQGNSA. The V end lost 6 bases, the J end lost 3 bases, and 14 bases lay between the germline ends. The CDR3 spans 14 residues. CDR3 residues: CASSPHDGHTEAFF. CDR3 coding DNA: TGTGCCAGCAGTCCTCACGACGGCCACACTGAAGCTTTCTTT.

On this clonotype itself: Relative to the germline gene, one junction end is altered; a read error may explain this. The gene calls are TRBV20-1 and TRBJ2-1, with D possibly matching TRBD2 (6 bases). The CDR3 contains 15 residues. The germline V gene has CDR1 DFQATT and CDR2 SNEGSKA (reference sequence). CDR3 residues: CCASTGTFSVNEQFF. The CDR3 nucleotides read TGCTGTGCTAGTACCGGGACTTTTAGCGTCAATGAGCAGTTCTTC.

The chain carries TRBV5-1 and TRBJ2-1; maybe TRBD2 (6 bases). Trimming removed 1 base from V and 1 base from J, with 12 bases in between. Per germline, CDR1 SGHRS and CDR2 YFSETQ. The CDR3 covers 16 residues. This chain's CDR3 is CASSLNAAGSYNEQFF. Written as DNA, the CDR3 is TGCGCCAGCAGCTTGAATGCGGCGGGGTCCTACAATGAGCAGTTCTTC.

This clonotype was recorded a few times. This chain uses TRBV5-1 with TRBJ2-1; D is perhaps TRBD1 or TRBD2 (5 bases each). V shed 7 bases and J shed 7 bases, with 18 bases lying between them. Germline loops: CDR1 SGHRS, CDR2 YFSETQ. The CDR3 sequence is 14 residues long. The CDR3: CASSYYGAGNEQFF. CDR3 nucleotides: TGCGCCAGCTCCTACTATGGGGCGGGTAATGAGCAGTTCTTC.

Points on this clonotype: This clone may be a read error of a much larger clone one base away. V and J are TRBV12-3 or TRBV12-4 and TRBJ2-7; weak D call: TRBD2 (6 bases). The CDR3 consists of 16 residues. The CDR3 here is CARSLATGRRGYEQYF. CDR3 DNA: TGTGCCAGGAGTTTAGCGACGGGGAGGAGAGGGTACGAGCAGTACTTC.

This clonotype has just a few counts. CDR3 DNA sequence: TGTGCCAGCAGCTTAGTAGGGAGTGACGGCGGCTATGGCTACACCTTC. Translated: CASSLVGSDGGYGYTF. The rearrangement uses TRBV7-9 and TRBJ1-2; D unresolved. This CDR3 comprises 16 residues. The germline CDR1 and CDR2 sequences are SEHNR and FQNEAQ (reference sequence). Trimming stripped 1 base from V and 4 bases from J, with 16 bases between.

This rearrangement joins TRBV5-1 to TRBJ2-1, with TRBD1 matching 7 bases. V was pared by 4 bases and J by 5 bases, with 9 bases of the junction left unmatched. The CDR3 length is 15 residues. Looked up from germline, CDR1 is SGHRS and CDR2 is YFSETQ. CDR3: CASSAGGRGNNEQFF. CDR3 nucleotide sequence: TGCGCCAGCAGCGCAGGGGGTAGGGGTAACAATGAGCAGTTCTTC.

This clonotype was recorded a few times. The V gene is TRBV10-3, the J gene TRBJ2-2, with a tentative D call TRBD1 (6 bases). This CDR3 contains 13 residues. Germline V gene sequence: CDR1 ENHRY, CDR2 SYGVKD. Trimming took 10 bases from V and 3 from J, leaving 12 bases between them. As DNA, the CDR3 is TGTGCCACCGTACAGGGATACACCGGGGAGCTGTTTTTT. As protein: CATVQGYTGELFF.

In this sample, this clonotype turned up many times. J is TRBJ2-7 and V is TRBV20-1, with D possibly TRBD2 on 5 matching bases. Germline V gene lookup returns CDR1 DFQATT and CDR2 SNEGSKA (reference sequence). Trimming shortened V by 3 bases and J by 9 bases, and 15 bases separated the two germline ends. This CDR3 is built from 12 residues. The CDR3 region is CSASVGDGVQYF. The CDR3, as DNA: TGCAGTGCTAGTGTCGGGGATGGGGTGCAGTACTTC.

Only a few counts were recorded for this clonotype. Here the CDR3 reads CASSLWGQGSYNEQFF. In DNA form, the CDR3 reads TGCGCCAGCAGCTTGTGGGGGCAAGGCTCCTACAATGAGCAGTTCTTC. V and J are TRBV5-1 and TRBJ2-1; TRBD1 is a possible D gene (6 bases). V was shortened by 1 base and J by 0 bases, with 11 bases between the two germline ends. The germline V gene has CDR1 SGHRS and CDR2 YFSETQ. The CDR3 totals 16 residues.

This clonotype was detected a few times. The chain combines TRBV27 with TRBJ2-1; either TRBD1 or TRBD2 may fit D (5 bases each). The CDR3 has 17 residues. Germline V CDR1 and CDR2: MNHEY, SMNVEV (reference sequence). V was shortened by 9 bases and J by 3 bases, with 24 bases between the two germline ends. CDR3 residues: CASTLNSGTTGYNEQFF. CDR3 in DNA: TGTGCCAGTACTCTAAATTCCGGGACGACTGGCTACAATGAGCAGTTCTTC.

This clonotype turned up a few times. The rearrangement links TRBV7-8 to TRBJ2-1; D ambiguous. Trimming took 0 bases from V and 1 from J, leaving 7 bases between them. This CDR3 is built from 15 residues. The germline CDR1 and CDR2 sequences are SGHVS and FQNEAQ. CDR3 amino acids: CASSLAEVSYNEQFF. The CDR3 coding sequence is TGTGCCAGCAGCTTAGCTGAGGTATCCTACAATGAGCAGTTCTTC. Filled out from reference TRBV7-8 and TRBJ2-1, the complete variable domain reads GAGVSQSPRYKVAKRGQDVALRCDPISGHVSLFWYQQALGQGPEFLTYFQNEAQLDKSGLPSDRFFAERPEGSVSTLKIQRTQQEDSAVYLCASSLAEVSYNEQFFGPGTRLTVL.

The rearrangement joins TRBV6-2 or TRBV6-3 to TRBJ2-3; unclear D gene. Germline V gives CDR1 MNHEY, CDR2 SVGEGT. Trimming removed 4 bases at V and 0 bases at J, with 8 bases between. The CDR3 runs 14 residues. The CDR3 here is CASSFQLSTDTQYF. In nucleotides, the CDR3 is TGTGCCAGCAGTTTCCAGCTTAGCACAGATACGCAGTATTTT.